A single sample is the source of the 14 T cell receptor beta chains below, sequenced in a study of cytomegalovirus exposure and HLA in healthy donors. 60 Vbeta and 13 Jbeta primers were used in PCR. Only in-frame clones appear in the TCRdb table, and some are missing; sequencing was by immunoSEQ multiplex PCR. Reported are 200,000 to 250,000 clones; the ten largest clones contain more than 0.75%. The sequencing sample was made of PBMCs. All receptors derive from a woman in her twenties or thirties in good health and CMV-seropositive.

This chain connects TRBV5-1 to TRBJ1-1; 10 positions agree with TRBD1. The V gene's germline CDR1 is SGHRS and CDR2 YFSETQ. CDR3 length: 15 amino acids. Trimming took 4 bases from V and 5 from J; bases not matched to a gene: 8. The CDR3 nucleotides read TGCGCCAGCAGCCAGGACAGGGGGGGGTTTACTGAAGCTTTCTTT. As protein: CASSQDRGGFTEAFF. The full variable domain, rest sourced from reference TRBV5-1 and TRBJ1-1, is KAGVTQTPRYLIKTRGQQVTLSCSPISGHRSVSWYQQTPGQGLQFLFEYFSETQRNKGNFPGRFSGRQFSNSRSEMNVSTLELGDSALYLCASSQDRGGFTEAFFGQGTRLTVV.

The chain joins TRBV10-3 to TRBJ2-7; no definite D call. Trimming stripped 4 bases from V and 1 base from J, with 11 bases between. Per germline, CDR1 ENHRY and CDR2 SYGVKD. The CDR3 extends over 14 amino acids. CDR3 protein: CAISGTHPSYEQYF. The CDR3, as DNA: TGTGCCATCAGTGGTACACACCCTTCCTACGAGCAGTACTTC.

The chain employs TRBV5-1 and TRBJ2-4; D is possibly TRBD1 (6 bases). Germline V gene lookup returns CDR1 SGHRS and CDR2 YFSETQ. V lost 5 bases to trimming and J lost 8 bases, with 17 bases between them. This CDR3 has 14 amino acids. CDR3 residues: CASRDSPGRDIQYF. The CDR3, as DNA: TGCGCCAGCAGGGACAGTCCGGGGAGAGACATTCAGTACTTC. Drawing the rest from reference TRBV5-1 and TRBJ2-4, the complete variable domain is KAGVTQTPRYLIKTRGQQVTLSCSPISGHRSVSWYQQTPGQGLQFLFEYFSETQRNKGNFPGRFSGRQFSNSRSEMNVSTLELGDSALYLCASRDSPGRDIQYFGAGTRLSVL.

The chain employs TRBV10-3 and TRBJ2-5; 12 positions agree with TRBD2. Looked up from germline, CDR1 is ENHRY and CDR2 is SYGVKD. With V trimmed by 4 bases and J by 1 base, 1 base remained unmatched. CDR3 length equals 15 residues. The CDR3 DNA reads TGTGCCATCAGTGGGACTAGCGGGACCCAAGAGACCCAGTACTTC. This gives the protein CAISGTSGTQETQYF.

The chain carries TRBV6-1 and TRBJ2-7, with D possibly TRBD2 on 5 matching bases. Germline CDR1 reads MNHNS; CDR2 reads SASEGT. There are 13 residues in the CDR3. V lost 2 bases and J lost 8, with 13 bases in between. CDR3 DNA sequence: TGTGCCAGCAGTGAATCCAGGTCGGGAAAGCAGTACTTC. Translated, it gives CASSESRSGKQYF.

The rearrangement links TRBV7-9 to TRBJ1-3, with 8 bases that match TRBD1. V lost 3 bases to trimming and J lost 4 bases; unmatched junction nucleotides: 8. Germline V CDR1 and CDR2: SEHNR, FQNEAQ (reference sequence). The CDR3 has 16 amino acids. The CDR3 is CASSFYLDRDGNTIYF. In DNA, the CDR3 is TGTGCCAGCAGCTTTTACTTGGACAGGGACGGAAACACCATATATTTT.

The chain uses TRBV19 and TRBJ2-5; 9 nucleotides line up with TRBD1. CDR1 is LNHDA, CDR2 SQIVND, per germline (reference sequence). The CDR3 covers 15 residues. The V segment lost 3 bases and the J segment 5 bases; nucleotides outside the gene matches: 7. This CDR3 is CASSIGTGLGETQYF. The DNA for the CDR3 is TGTGCCAGTAGTATCGGGACAGGGCTAGGGGAGACCCAGTACTTC.

The chain joins TRBV4-1 to TRBJ1-5; no clear D gene. The germline gives CDR1 MGHRA, CDR2 YSYEKL. Trimming removed 0 bases from V and 3 bases from J, with 12 bases in between. The CDR3 spans 16 residues. The CDR3 spells CASSQDYGDPNQPQHF. DNA for the CDR3: TGCGCCAGCAGCCAAGATTACGGGGATCCCAATCAGCCCCAGCATTTT.

In DNA form, the CDR3 reads TGTGCCAGCAGTGAAGAGGGGTGGACTGAAGCTTTCTTT. Its translation: CASSEEGWTEAFF. This sequence joins TRBV2 and TRBJ1-1; tentatively, D is TRBD1 (5 bases). The CDR3 extends over 13 amino acids. V was shortened by 1 base and J by 5 bases, with 8 bases between the two germline ends. Germline assignment: CDR1 SNHLY and CDR2 FYNNEI.

The rearrangement joins TRBV6-5 to TRBJ2-3; a weak D match, TRBD2 (5 bases). CDR1 and CDR2 from the germline V gene are MNHEY and SVGAGI. This CDR3 spans 14 amino acids. Deletions cut 5 bases from V and 5 bases from J, with 14 bases between. The CDR3 protein is CASSMGVRGDTQYF. As DNA, the CDR3 is TGTGCCAGCAGTATGGGAGTTCGGGGAGATACGCAGTATTTT.

The genes are TRBV7-9 and TRBJ2-7; D unresolved. CDR3 length equals 13 residues. Trimming stripped 4 bases from V and 2 bases from J, with 9 bases between. CDR1 SEHNR and CDR2 FQNEAQ come from the germline V gene (reference sequence). CDR3: CASSSFDTYEQYF. The CDR3 nucleotides are TGTGCCAGCAGCTCCTTTGACACCTACGAGCAGTACTTC.

This chain uses TRBV27 with TRBJ1-4; D is possibly TRBD1 (6 bases). CDR1 is MNHEY, CDR2 SMNVEV, per germline (reference sequence). Between the trimmed V and J ends, which lost 4 bases and 11 bases, there was a span of 20 bases. There are 15 residues in the CDR3. The CDR3: CASSSSGEGVRKLFF. CDR3 bases: TGTGCCAGCAGTTCCTCCGGGGAGGGGGTGAGGAAACTGTTTTTT.

This rearrangement joins TRBV5-1 to TRBJ1-2; 9 nucleotides agree with TRBD1. The germline CDR1 and CDR2 sequences are SGHRS and YFSETQ. The junction had 8 bases not matched to a gene; V was cut back by 1 base and J by 7 bases. CDR3 length: 15 residues. The CDR3 DNA reads as TGCGCCAGCAGCTTGTCCACAGGGGGCTCCCGTGGCTACACCTTC. This codes for CASSLSTGGSRGYTF.

The rearrangement uses TRBV18 and TRBJ1-2; the D is unclear. V lost 2 bases and J 4 bases, leaving 14 bases between the germline ends. Germline CDR1 KGHSH, CDR2 LQKENI. This CDR3 has 15 residues. The DNA of the CDR3 is TGTGCCAGCTCACCAAGAGTTGACCTAGGCTATGGCTACACCTTC. It specifies CASSPRVDLGYGYTF.